A single TCR beta chain is shown here with its context. Its antigen remains unknown. The sample originates from a study of blood T cells in healthy people across ages. A second PCR, run for about 6 to 11 cycles, used a sample-barcoded 5' primer plus a J-beta primer mix. Each single sample gave us at least 2.5 million CDR3-containing paired-end reads. Each CDR3 protein is one row after TCRdb ran MiXCR on the 5' RACE reads. The profile shows about 1.4 million distinct CDR3 sequences, around 59% of them singletons. Study-wide results and caveats: Age advanced and TCR beta diversity per million T cells fell, roughly linearly.

Trimming at V came to 6 bases and at J to 2 bases, leaving 7 bases not matched to a gene. The CDR3 totals 14 residues. From germline, CDR1 is MDHEN and CDR2 SYDVKM. This sequence was found in a man between 18 and 29 years old in good health. The V gene is TRBV28, the J gene TRBJ2-7; 7 nucleotides line up with TRBD2. The specimen was blood. Here the CDR3 reads CASSHPSGPYEQYF. In DNA, the CDR3 is TGTGCCAGCAGCCACCCTAGCGGTCCCTACGAGCAGTACTTC.